This entry lists 20 T cell receptor beta chains sequenced from one sample in a study of post-analysis software for immune sequencing data. Study-wide findings and caveats: A handful of TRBV segments appeared more often in patients than in controls, and TRBV5-6, TRBV5-1 and TRBV20-1 were among these.

The library was made from cDNA and included unique molecular identifiers. TCRdb passed the PCR reads through MiXCR, listing each CDR3 protein once. The table shows approximately 690,000 distinct CDR3 sequences, with around 60% occurring only once. These receptors' targets are unknown. The sequenced material came from blood. Source of these receptors: a girl aged 2 to 9 with multiple sclerosis.

J is TRBJ2-5 and V is TRBV6-1; D perhaps matches TRBD2 (5 bases). The CDR3 spans 15 residues. Germline V gene sequence: CDR1 MNHNS, CDR2 SASEGT. Trimming removed 0 bases from V and 1 base from J, with 9 bases in between. The CDR3 is CASSEAGGFQETQYF. CDR3 in DNA: TGTGCCAGCAGTGAAGCTGGCGGGTTCCAAGAGACCCAGTACTTC.

The chain links TRBV27 to TRBJ1-2; D call uncertain. Germline V gene data show CDR1 as MNHEY and CDR2 as SMNVEV (reference sequence). V was cut by 8 bases and J by 7 bases, with 23 bases left in between. This CDR3 region has 15 residues. The CDR3 reads CASSLGMGGFSGYTF. For the CDR3, the DNA is TGTGCCAGCTCCCTCGGCATGGGAGGGTTCTCTGGCTACACCTTC.

The rearrangement uses TRBV10-3 and TRBJ2-3, with a possible D match to TRBD1 (5 bases). Germline V gene data show CDR1 as ENHRY and CDR2 as SYGVKD. The CDR3 spans 16 residues. Deletions cut 0 bases from V and 7 bases from J, with 17 bases between. For the CDR3, the DNA is TGTGCCATCAGTGAGTCGCCCCCCAGGGATAGCTATACGCAGTATTTT. Its protein is CAISESPPRDSYTQYF.

The genes are TRBV7-8 and TRBJ1-5; 7 bases fit TRBD1. Germline assignment: CDR1 SGHVS and CDR2 FQNEAQ. The CDR3 is made up of 16 amino acids. J lost 4 bases, V lost 5 bases, and 11 bases had no gene match. The CDR3 DNA is TGTGCCAGCAGCCGGCTAGGACAGGCCTTAAATCAGCCCCAGCATTTT. Encoded protein: CASSRLGQALNQPQHF.

This clonotype was seen only once. The CDR3 loop reads CASSEAPSSYEQYF. The DNA for the CDR3 is TGTGCCAGCAGTGAGGCACCCTCTTCCTACGAGCAGTACTTC. The V gene is TRBV6-4, the J gene TRBJ2-7; D not resolved. This CDR3 is built from 14 residues. Trimming stripped 3 bases from V and 1 base from J, with 10 bases between. The V gene's germline CDR1 is MRHNA and CDR2 SNTAGT.

This sequence joins TRBV5-1 and TRBJ2-1; maybe TRBD2 (5 bases). V shed 5 bases and J shed 15 bases, with 24 bases lying between them. Germline-derived CDR1 and CDR2 are SGHRS and YFSETQ. The CDR3 totals 14 residues. CDR3 in DNA: TGCGCCAGCAGGGACCGGACTTCCCCAACCCCCCTGTTCTTC. It translates to CASRDRTSPTPLFF. The full variable domain, in which reference TRBV5-1 and TRBJ2-1 provide the parts outside the CDR3, is KAGVTQTPRYLIKTRGQQVTLSCSPISGHRSVSWYQQTPGQGLQFLFEYFSETQRNKGNFPGRFSGRQFSNSRSEMNVSTLELGDSALYLCASRDRTSPTPLFFGPGTRLTVL.

This clonotype showed up just once. The chain recombines TRBV5-8 with TRBJ2-2, with 7 bases that match TRBD1. Germline V lookup: CDR1 SGHTS, CDR2 YDEGEE. The CDR3 has 15 amino acids. Trimming took 1 base from V and 4 from J; bases not matched to a gene: 4. The DNA of the CDR3 is TGTGCCAGCAGCTTGTTACAGGGGCCCACCGGGGAGCTGTTTTTT. It yields the protein CASSLLQGPTGELFF.

The rearrangement joins TRBV2 to TRBJ2-3, with a weak D call TRBD1 (6 bases). The CDR3 spans 14 residues. The V gene's germline CDR1 is SNHLY and CDR2 FYNNEI. V lost 7 bases and J 2 bases, leaving 13 bases between the germline ends. The CDR3 nucleotides are TGTGCCAGCACGTGGACAGACCCCACAGATACGCAGTATTTT. This codes for CASTWTDPTDTQYF.

This chain uses TRBV11-2 with TRBJ2-1, with 7 bases aligning to TRBD1. The CDR3 sequence is 14 residues long. The germline gives CDR1 SGHAT, CDR2 FQNNGV. J gave up 6 bases and V 2 bases, and 4 bases lay outside the gene matches. The CDR3 protein is CASSLNHRGNEQFF. The CDR3 nucleotides read TGTGCCAGCAGCTTAAACCACAGGGGCAATGAGCAGTTCTTC.

This chain links TRBV6-6 with TRBJ2-1; the match to TRBD2 covers 9 bases. This CDR3 region has 16 residues. V lost 8 bases and J lost 7; bases outside the gene matches: 15. Germline values: CDR1 MNHNY, CDR2 SVGAGI (reference sequence). The CDR3 reads CASYTDGLAGRNEQFF. As DNA, the CDR3 is TGTGCCAGCTACACCGACGGGCTAGCGGGACGGAATGAGCAGTTCTTC.

The chain combines TRBV10-3 with TRBJ2-4; the match to TRBD2 covers 7 bases. The CDR3 spans 15 residues. Trimming took 2 bases from V and 13 from J; bases not matched to a gene: 14. The germline gives CDR1 ENHRY, CDR2 SYGVKD. The CDR3 DNA is TGTGCCATCAGTGAGCCGGGACGGGGGGACCAGCAGCAGTACTTC. Its translation: CAISEPGRGDQQQYF.

The V call is TRBV12-5, the J call TRBJ2-5, with TRBD2 matching over 7 bases. The CDR3 loop spans 17 amino acids. From germline, CDR1 is LGHNT and CDR2 FRNRAP. V dropped 0 bases and J dropped 1; count of bases not matched to a gene: 8. The CDR3 nucleotides are TGTGCTAGTGGTTTGGTAGGGTGGGAGGGGATCCAAGAGACCCAGTACTTC. Encoded protein: CASGLVGWEGIQETQYF.

V gene TRBV20-1 combines with J gene TRBJ2-5, with D possibly matching TRBD2 (6 bases). Germline CDR1 is DFQATT and CDR2 is SNEGSKA (reference sequence). V was pared by 3 bases and J by 2 bases, with 10 bases between. The CDR3 totals 13 residues. The CDR3 DNA is TGCAGTGCTAGGGGGGAGGTACAAGAGACCCAGTACTTC. This gives the protein CSARGEVQETQYF.

In its sample, this clonotype was seen a few times. CDR3 sequence: CASSGSAGETQYF. The DNA for the CDR3 is TGCGCCAGCAGCGGATCTGCCGGGGAGACCCAGTACTTC. The rearrangement joins TRBV5-1 to TRBJ2-5; D is undetermined. Germline loops: CDR1 SGHRS, CDR2 YFSETQ. The length of the CDR3 is 13 residues. V lost 4 bases and J lost 5, with 12 bases in between.

The chain is built from TRBV7-9 and TRBJ1-4, with a tentative D call TRBD1 (6 bases). The length of the CDR3 is 15 residues. Germline V CDR1 and CDR2: SEHNR, FQNEAQ (reference sequence). Trimming cost V 5 bases and J 3 bases, with 13 bases left between them. The CDR3 DNA is TGTGCCAGCAGCGGGTCAGGGGCTCCTAATGAAAAACTGTTTTTT. Its protein product is CASSGSGAPNEKLFF.

This clonotype was observed a few times. V is TRBV30 and J is TRBJ2-5; D uncertain. V lost 7 bases and J 0 bases, leaving 9 bases between the germline ends. This CDR3 has 12 residues. Germline loops: CDR1 GTSNPN, CDR2 SVGIG (reference sequence). CDR3: CAYSRDQETQYF. The CDR3 DNA reads TGTGCCTACTCTAGGGACCAAGAGACCCAGTACTTC.

As to this clonotype: One junction end does not reproduce the germline sequence, and a read error may be involved. The CDR3, as DNA: TGCACCAGCAGCTTGGATAGCGGCGGGTCTAGGAGCTCCTACAATGAGCAGTTCTTC. It codes for CTSSLDSGGSRSSYNEQFF. This sequence joins TRBV5-1 and TRBJ2-1, with D maybe TRBD2 (6 bases). Germline V gene sequence: CDR1 SGHRS, CDR2 YFSETQ. The CDR3 is made up of 19 amino acids.

This clonotype was picked up a small number of times. This chain joins TRBV7-9 and TRBJ1-4, with D tentatively TRBD1 (5 bases). CDR1 and CDR2 (germline): SEHNR, FQNEAQ (reference sequence). V lost 5 bases and J lost 10, with 11 bases in between. The CDR3 length is 12 residues. The CDR3 protein is CASSLGPGKLFF. The CDR3 DNA sequence: TGTGCCAGCAGCCTGGGGCCCGGAAAACTGTTTTTT.

This clonotype was seen a handful of times. The CDR3 DNA sequence: TGTGCCAGCAGTAACACAGGGGCCGCCGTTCGCTACACCTTC. Residues: CASSNTGAAVRYTF. This chain joins TRBV6-6 and TRBJ1-2; TRBD1 aligns across 7 bases. J gave up 9 bases and V 5 bases, and 12 bases lay outside the gene matches. The V gene's germline CDR1 is MNHNY and CDR2 SVGAGI (reference sequence). This CDR3 has 14 amino acids.

This clonotype was seen a handful of times. CDR3 residues: CASSQDRQAYEQYF. In DNA, the CDR3 is TGTGCCAGCAGTCAAGATCGACAGGCCTACGAGCAGTACTTC. The V and J genes are TRBV6-5 and TRBJ2-7, with D maybe TRBD1 (6 bases). The CDR3 runs to 14 residues. Trimming removed 5 bases from V and 2 bases from J, with 13 bases in between. Germline-derived CDR1 and CDR2 are MNHEY and SVGAGI.